The 2 T cell receptor beta chains reported below all come from one sample, sequenced in a study of blood T cell repertoires in COVID-19 (dated by TCRdb to the early 2020s). Libraries were made using the immunoSEQ multiplex PCR assay. In TCRdb, the immuneACCESS table is reduced to in-frame sequences with V and J assigned. These tables do not hold every clone; where another copy was compared, an unresolved V gene accounts for under half, and the others remain unexplained. This sample gives under 300,000 clones in total; around 79% of them show up just once. Together, the top ten hold about 3.5% of the sample. The sequenced material came from peripheral blood. These receptors all stem from a woman of 80 years or more with acute or convalescent COVID-19.

V gene TRBV20-1 combines with J gene TRBJ2-2; no definite D call. CDR1 is DFQATT and CDR2 is SNEGSKA in the germline V gene (reference sequence). The CDR3 length is 10 residues. V shed 6 bases and J shed 7 bases, with 6 bases lying between them. In nucleotides, the CDR3 is TGCAGTGCGAGGAGCGGGGAGCTGTTTTTT. This encodes CSARSGELFF.

The count of this clone is one. The genes are TRBV30 and TRBJ1-1, with 12 bases fitting TRBD1. The CDR3 is 17 amino acids. V lost 0 bases to trimming and J lost 5 bases; unmatched junction nucleotides: 10. Germline assignment: CDR1 GTSNPN and CDR2 SVGIG (reference sequence). CDR3 coding DNA: TGTGCCTGGAGTGTAGGGAGGGACAGGGGGCTGGGTACTGAAGCTTTCTTT. Amino acids: CAWSVGRDRGLGTEAFF.